This TCR beta chain emerged from a study of blood T cell repertoires in COVID-19. As for the study in general: Acute-phase and convalescent COVID-19 samples originated in the United States, Italy and Spain. The cDNA or gDNA used as material had been derived from T cells, B-cell-depleted T cells, or PBMCs.

Measured with immunoSEQ multiplex PCR; TCRdb has only the in-frame clones, and not every one. The table includes approximately 350,000 clones, more than 70% detected once. CDR3 length: 12 residues. CDR1 and CDR2 (germline): SEHNR, FQNEAQ (reference sequence). J lost 8 bases, V lost 8 bases, and 6 bases had no gene match. Sequences were obtained from peripheral blood. The sequence derives from a young man with active or convalescent COVID-19. The genes are TRBV7-9 and TRBJ2-1; TRBD2 matches at 7 bases. Written as DNA, the CDR3 is TGTGCCAGCGCGGGAGCTGGCGATGAGCAGTTCTTC. This sequence encodes CASAGAGDEQFF.